This entry lists 18 T cell receptor beta chains sequenced from one sample in a study of blood T cell repertoires in COVID-19. This table comes from immunoSEQ multiplex PCR, and its TCRdb copy is limited to in-frame clones, with some not included. The sample carries about 180,000 clones, 75% to 90% recorded once. The sample comprised PBMCs or T cells enriched from blood (not recorded which). These receptors all come from a woman aged 40 to 55 with acute COVID-19.

This chain uses TRBV18 with TRBJ1-1; possibly TRBD1 for D (6 bases). The V and J ends lost 3 bases and 1 base respectively, with 9 bases between them. Germline assignment: CDR1 KGHSH and CDR2 LQKENI. The CDR3 loop spans 14 amino acids. CDR3 in amino acids: CASSPQGRNTEAFF. CDR3 nucleotides: TGTGCCAGCTCACCCCAGGGGCGGAACACTGAAGCTTTCTTT.

The chain carries TRBV6-5 and TRBJ2-5; D may be TRBD1 (6 bases). Trimming took off 4 bases at V and 1 base at J, with 16 bases between the two ends. In germline, CDR1 is MNHEY, CDR2 SVGAGI. This CDR3 has 16 amino acids. In DNA form, the CDR3 reads TGTGCCAGCAGTTCTATTAGGGGGATGATCCAAGAGACCCAGTACTTC. Translation gives CASSSIRGMIQETQYF.

This clone has a single count. The gene calls are TRBV5-4 and TRBJ1-6; TRBD1 agrees at 11 bases. The CDR3 is 17 residues long. V lost 9 bases to trimming and J lost 8 bases; unmatched junction nucleotides: 16. Germline loops: CDR1 SGHNT, CDR2 YYREEE (reference sequence). Written as DNA, the CDR3 is TGTGCCATAGGACAGGGGGCAAGTAAAGGGGGATATTCACCCCTCCACTTT. Translating it yields CAIGQGASKGGYSPLHF.

This clone has only one observation. This chain joins TRBV6-5 and TRBJ1-2; TRBD1 matches at 11 bases. CDR3 length: 14 amino acids. V lost 6 bases and J lost 3; bases outside the gene matches: 3. The germline V gene has CDR1 MNHEY and CDR2 SVGAGI. CDR3 nucleotides: TGTGCCAGCAGGGACAGGGGGCGAGACTATGGCTACACCTTC. This gives the protein CASRDRGRDYGYTF.

This chain connects TRBV27 to TRBJ2-4, with 7 bases aligning to TRBD1. The V gene's germline CDR1 is MNHEY and CDR2 SMNVEV (reference sequence). This CDR3 comprises 16 residues. J was trimmed by 0 bases and V by 6 bases; bases with no gene match: 8. CDR3 loop: CASSAQGFLAKNIQYF. Here the CDR3 DNA reads TGTGCCAGCAGCGCACAGGGGTTTTTAGCCAAAAACATTCAGTACTTC.

The J gene is TRBJ2-7, the V gene TRBV28, with D maybe TRBD2 (6 bases). Germline V gives CDR1 MDHEN, CDR2 SYDVKM. The CDR3 is made up of 15 amino acids. V gave up 6 bases and J gave up 5 bases, with 20 bases separating them. DNA of the CDR3: TGTGCCAGCAGGACCCAAACCCGAGGCGGGAACGAGCAGTACTTC. It specifies CASRTQTRGGNEQYF.

The gene calls are TRBV2 and TRBJ1-3; D may be TRBD1 (6 bases). This CDR3 contains 15 residues. CDR1 is SNHLY, CDR2 FYNNEI, per germline. Trimming took 6 bases from V and 4 from J, leaving 16 bases between them. The CDR3 nucleotides read TGTGCCAGCAGCATAAGCACAGGGCCCGGAAACACCATATATTTT. This translates into CASSISTGPGNTIYF.

The J gene is TRBJ2-6, the V gene TRBV4-2; a weak D match, TRBD1 (6 bases). CDR3 size: 16 residues. Trimming cost V 2 bases and J 0 bases, with 8 bases left between them. Germline CDR1 and CDR2: LGHNA and YNFKEQ. This chain's CDR3 is CASSQLGGSGANVLTF. The CDR3 DNA is TGTGCCAGCAGCCAACTAGGGGGCTCTGGGGCCAACGTCCTGACTTTC.

The V call is TRBV5-1, the J call TRBJ2-5; D possibly corresponds to TRBD1 (5 bases). V dropped 2 bases and J dropped 3 bases, with 8 bases sitting between them. Germline V lookup: CDR1 SGHRS, CDR2 YFSETQ. CDR3 length: 13 residues. CDR3 sequence reads: CASSFQGKETQYF. CDR3 nucleotides: TGCGCCAGCAGCTTTCAGGGAAAAGAGACCCAGTACTTC.

V usage is TRBV10-3 and J usage is TRBJ1-1; D is possibly TRBD1 (5 bases). Between the trimmed V and J ends, which lost 10 bases and 11 bases, there was a span of 20 bases. The CDR3 length is 12 residues. CDR1 and CDR2 from the germline V gene are ENHRY and SYGVKD. CDR3 DNA sequence: TGTGCCACCGGGTCCGCTGGTGGGGGGGCTTTCTTT. It specifies CATGSAGGGAFF.

The gene calls are TRBV13 and TRBJ1-2, with D possibly TRBD1 on 5 matching bases. Trimming took off 5 bases at V and 2 bases at J, with 21 bases between the two ends. The germline gives CDR1 PRHDT, CDR2 FYEKMQ (reference sequence). The CDR3 contains 17 residues. The CDR3 sequence is CASSPGPGPGGNYGYTF. The CDR3 nucleotides are TGTGCCAGCAGCCCAGGACCCGGCCCGGGGGGGAACTATGGCTACACCTTC.

The J gene is TRBJ2-2, the V gene TRBV27, with 7 nucleotides matching TRBD1. This CDR3 has 16 amino acids. The V gene end was trimmed by 3 bases and the J gene end by 1 base; junction bases not matched to a gene: 5. Germline lookup yields CDR1 MNHEY and CDR2 SMNVEV (reference sequence). CDR3 in amino acids: CASSFVGGRNTGELFF. In DNA, the CDR3 is TGTGCCAGCAGTTTCGTAGGGGGCCGGAACACCGGGGAGCTGTTTTTT.

The rearrangement uses TRBV6-5 and TRBJ2-3; weak D call: TRBD1 (6 bases). Germline assignment: CDR1 MNHEY and CDR2 SVGAGI. Deletions cut 5 bases from V and 1 base from J, with 10 bases between. This CDR3 region has 14 residues. In nucleotides, the CDR3 is TGTGCCAGCAGTAACAGGGTGGGCACAGATACGCAGTATTTT. Its protein is CASSNRVGTDTQYF.

This rearrangement joins TRBV30 to TRBJ1-4; D is unresolved. The ends were cut back, 0 bases at V and 8 bases at J, with 13 bases in the middle. The CDR3 spans 14 residues. CDR1 and CDR2 from the germline V gene are GTSNPN and SVGIG (reference sequence). This chain's CDR3 is CAWSVLGLAEKLFF. The CDR3, as DNA: TGTGCCTGGAGTGTCCTGGGCCTCGCGGAAAAACTGTTTTTT.

This chain connects TRBV18 to TRBJ2-3; 7 bases map to TRBD2. This CDR3 has 17 residues. CDR1 is KGHSH and CDR2 is LQKENI in the germline V gene. V shed 3 bases, J shed 1 base, and the junction held 10 bases outside the gene matches. The CDR3 loop reads CASSPLAGDGGTDTQYF. The CDR3 DNA follows: TGTGCCAGCTCACCTTTGGCGGGAGACGGTGGCACAGATACGCAGTATTTT.

This clone was counted once. The V call is TRBV28, the J call TRBJ1-4; D is perhaps TRBD1 (5 bases). V lost 5 bases and J lost 7, with 17 bases in between. This CDR3 is built from 15 residues. The V gene's germline CDR1 is MDHEN and CDR2 SYDVKM. The CDR3 DNA reads as TGTGCCAGCAGTCAAACAGGCGCCTTAGGTGAAAAACTGTTTTTT. Translated, it gives CASSQTGALGEKLFF.

V usage is TRBV12-1 and J usage is TRBJ1-4; the listed D gene, TRBD1, was not tested against the DNA. TRBV12-1 is noted as a pseudogene. The CDR3 has 16 amino acids. CDR3 in DNA: TGTGCCAGCAGCCCATGCTTAGGACAGGGTTGGGAAAAACTGTTTTTT. It codes for CASSPCLGQGWEKLFF.

In this sample, this clone turned up once. One end of the junction does not line up with germline, which may come from a read error. The chain links TRBV7-7 to TRBJ1-1; 8 bases map to TRBD1. This CDR3 spans 16 amino acids. CDR1 is SSHAT, CDR2 FNYEAQ, per germline (reference sequence). As DNA, the CDR3 is TGTGCTAGCAGCTTAGCGCTAGACAGGGGCAACACTGAAGCTTTCTTT. Translated, it gives CASSLALDRGNTEAFF.